This T cell receptor beta chain was captured by sequencing in a study of blood T cell repertoires in COVID-19. Sequenced by immunoSEQ multiplex PCR; TCRdb stores in-frame clones only, minus some. The sample has about 200,000 clones, more than 70% seen once. The source of this sequence is a woman aged 40 to 55 with acute COVID-19. The sequenced material came from PBMCs or T cells enriched from blood (not recorded which).

CDR3 DNA: TGTGCCAGCAGTTTTAGGGGAGGAAACACCATATATTTT. Translating gives CASSFRGGNTIYF. The chain carries TRBV28 and TRBJ1-3; possibly TRBD1 for D (5 bases). The V gene's germline CDR1 is MDHEN and CDR2 SYDVKM. Between the trimmed V and J ends, which lost 3 bases and 4 bases, there was a span of 7 bases. The CDR3 consists of 13 residues.